The clone carrying this T cell receptor beta chain was counted a few times. What it binds is unknown. The donors, all healthy, were Caucasians living in Russia, aged 6 to 90. Every donor gave roughly 9.2 milliliters of peripheral blood. Together with a sample-barcoded 5' primer, a J-beta primer mix was included in a second PCR lasting roughly 7 to 11 cycles. TCRdb reanalysed the 5' RACE reads using MiXCR and keeps one entry per CDR3 protein. The table shows 630,000 or so distinct CDR3 sequences, with approximately 30% occurring only once. This record belongs to a study of blood T cells in healthy people across ages. The ends were cut back, 3 bases at V and 2 bases at J, with 11 bases in the middle. Germline CDR1 and CDR2: DFQATT and SNEGSKA (reference sequence). The CDR3 spans 13 residues. Study findings and constraints: Conclusively comparing naive with antigen-experienced cells was impossible with unsorted PBMCs.

The chain employs TRBV20-1 and TRBJ2-7; D tentatively reads TRBD1 or TRBD2 (5 bases each). Sequencing input: blood. The clonotype was recovered from an elderly woman in good health. CDR3 sequence: CSARYRGPYEQYF. The CDR3 DNA is TGCAGTGCTAGGTACCGGGGCCCCTACGAGCAGTACTTC.